This T cell receptor beta chain was sequenced in a study of cytomegalovirus exposure and HLA in healthy donors. V was shortened by 1 base and J by 5 bases, with 9 bases between the two germline ends. The CDR3 runs to 14 residues. Germline assignment: CDR1 LNHDA and CDR2 SQIVND (reference sequence). Measured with immunoSEQ multiplex PCR; TCRdb has only the in-frame clones, and not every one. Among roughly 60,000 clones listed, roughly nine tenths were seen once. This sequence joins TRBV19 and TRBJ1-5, with D tentatively TRBD1 (5 bases). The sequence was obtained from a woman between 18 and 30 years old in good health and CMV-seronegative. The source material was PBMCs. This CDR3 reads CASSIVSGDQPQHF. For the CDR3, the DNA is TGTGCCAGTAGTATAGTTTCGGGGGATCAGCCCCAGCATTTT.